The present T cell receptor (beta chain) was sequenced within a study of OX40 agonist ivuxolimab in advanced cancers. Sequencing was performed with immunoSEQ multiplex PCR; in TCRdb, only in-frame clones are kept and a portion is missing. The data show some 71,000 clones, roughly 89% seen once. The CDR3 runs to 16 residues. Trimming left V 4 bases short and J 0 bases short, with 10 bases between. In germline, CDR1 is SGHDN, CDR2 FVKESK. The clonotype comes from an adult with an advanced solid tumor such as melanoma, head and neck, liver or kidney cancer. Material: CD4+ or CD8+ T cells sorted from blood, obtained in a trial of the OX40 agonist ivuxolimab. The chain uses TRBV14 and TRBJ2-6; no definite D call. CDR3 protein: CASSPWTFSGANVLTF. The CDR3 nucleotides are TGTGCCAGCAGCCCCTGGACCTTCTCTGGGGCCAACGTCCTGACTTTC.